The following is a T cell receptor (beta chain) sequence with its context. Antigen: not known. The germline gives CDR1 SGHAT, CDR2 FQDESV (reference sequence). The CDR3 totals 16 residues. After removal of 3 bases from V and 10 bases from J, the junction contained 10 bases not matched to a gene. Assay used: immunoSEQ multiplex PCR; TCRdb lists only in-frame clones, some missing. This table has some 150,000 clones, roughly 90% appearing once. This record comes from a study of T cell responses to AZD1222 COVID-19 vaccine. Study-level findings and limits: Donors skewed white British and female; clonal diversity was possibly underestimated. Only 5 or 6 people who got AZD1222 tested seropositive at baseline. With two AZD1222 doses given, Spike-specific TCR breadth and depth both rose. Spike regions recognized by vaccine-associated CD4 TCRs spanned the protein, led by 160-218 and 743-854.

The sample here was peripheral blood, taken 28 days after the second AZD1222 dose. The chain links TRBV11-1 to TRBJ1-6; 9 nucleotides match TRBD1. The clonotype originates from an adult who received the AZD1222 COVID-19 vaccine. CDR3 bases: TGTGCCAGCAGCTTGGATTTGGGACAGGGAGGCTCACCCCTCCACTTT. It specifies CASSLDLGQGGSPLHF.